This T cell receptor beta chain emerged from a study of T-cell reconstitution after alpha-beta-depleted transplantation in children. The CDR3 loop spans 16 amino acids. V was pared by 0 bases and J by 1 base, with 3 bases of the junction left unmatched. Looked up from germline, CDR1 is DFQATT and CDR2 is SNEGSKA (reference sequence). This clonotype was recorded a few times. No antigen is known for it. Study results and limitations: At the one-year point after transplant, T-cell counts and TCRbeta diversity were found to come mostly from T cells that had been newly produced. Expanded graft clones numbering several hundred reportedly gave rise to alpha-beta T cells about two months after transplant.

Unique molecular identifiers featured in how the TCRbeta library was prepared. Each CDR3 protein is one row after TCRdb ran MiXCR on the PCR reads. The sample includes 500,000 or so distinct CDR3 sequences, approximately 10% seen only once; the top ten take 13% to 15%. Material: PBMCs, mostly from graft donor cells, obtained 180 days after TCRalphabeta/CD19-depleted stem cell transplant. The receptor was isolated from a female patient between 2 and 15 years old who had a stem cell transplant for aplastic anemia, so the T cells may come from the graft donor. The V gene is TRBV20-1, the J gene TRBJ2-2; 9 positions agree with TRBD1. CDR3 DNA sequence: TGCAGTGCTAGAGACTGGACAGGGGTGAACACCGGGGAGCTGTTTTTT. Its translation: CSARDWTGVNTGELFF.